A single sample gave rise to the 20 T cell receptor beta chains below, sequenced in a study of cytomegalovirus exposure and HLA in healthy donors. This table comes from immunoSEQ multiplex PCR, and its TCRdb copy is limited to in-frame clones, with some not included. The table shows 140,000 to 150,000 clones, with more than 85% occurring only once. Specimen: PBMCs. The receptors stem from a man aged 18 to 30 in good health and CMV-seronegative.

This clone was picked up one time. The rearrangement uses TRBV19 and TRBJ2-7, with 9 bases fitting TRBD1. In germline, CDR1 is LNHDA, CDR2 SQIVND (reference sequence). The CDR3 has 16 amino acids. Trimming took 7 bases from V and 0 from J; bases not matched to a gene: 10. The CDR3 DNA reads as TGTGCCAGTACCCCGGGACAGGGAATAAACTCCTACGAGCAGTACTTC. It encodes CASTPGQGINSYEQYF.

The CDR3 protein is CASRSGGLNYGYTF. The CDR3 DNA reads as TGTGCCAGCAGATCAGGGGGGCTTAACTATGGCTACACCTTC. The V gene is TRBV6-5, the J gene TRBJ1-2; 7 bases fit TRBD1. This CDR3 is 14 amino acids long. V gave up 6 bases and J gave up 1 base; unmatched junction bases: 5. From germline, CDR1 is MNHEY and CDR2 SVGAGI.

V gene TRBV27 combines with J gene TRBJ2-1, with D possibly matching TRBD1 (6 bases). V was cut by 0 bases and J by 8 bases, with 17 bases left in between. Germline V gene lookup returns CDR1 MNHEY and CDR2 SMNVEV (reference sequence). This CDR3 is 16 amino acids long. CDR3 loop: CASSLSGGLYVDEQFF. In DNA form, the CDR3 reads TGTGCCAGCAGTTTATCAGGGGGTCTTTATGTGGATGAGCAGTTCTTC.

V gene TRBV19 combines with J gene TRBJ2-7; D possibly corresponds to TRBD2 (5 bases). Germline CDR1 LNHDA, CDR2 SQIVND (reference sequence). The CDR3 has 14 amino acids. Trimming left V 4 bases short and J 3 bases short, with 13 bases between. The chain's CDR3 is CASSTSSHRYEQYF. The CDR3 DNA reads TGTGCCAGTAGTACCTCTAGCCACCGCTACGAGCAGTACTTC.

The sample holds one count of this clone. The V call is TRBV4-3, the J call TRBJ2-1, with D possibly TRBD2 on 5 matching bases. The CDR3 runs 14 residues. Trimming removed 1 base at V and 3 bases at J, with 7 bases between. In germline, CDR1 is LGHNA, CDR2 YSLEER. The CDR3 region has the DNA TGCGCCAGCAGCCAAGGGACTGGCTACAATGAGCAGTTCTTC. Translating gives CASSQGTGYNEQFF.

This sequence joins TRBV9 and TRBJ1-2; tentatively, D is TRBD1 (5 bases). The CDR3 is 14 amino acids. Germline-derived CDR1 and CDR2 are SGDLS and YYNGEE. V dropped 0 bases and J dropped 4 bases, with 10 bases sitting between them. CDR3 nucleotide sequence: TGTGCCAGCAGCGTAGATGGGGCGCGCTATGGCTACACCTTC. It is translated as CASSVDGARYGYTF.

J is TRBJ2-5 and V is TRBV13; 8 nucleotides agree with TRBD2. The trim removed 4 bases at V and 0 bases at J, leaving 7 bases unmatched. The CDR3 contains 16 residues. Germline V CDR1 and CDR2: PRHDT, FYEKMQ (reference sequence). The CDR3 coding sequence is TGTGCCAGCAGCTCAAGACTAGCGACGTACCAAGAGACCCAGTACTTC. It yields the protein CASSSRLATYQETQYF.

The chain employs TRBV4-1 and TRBJ2-1; 12 bases agree with TRBD2. V lost 2 bases to trimming and J lost 4 bases; unmatched junction nucleotides: 6. The CDR3 consists of 17 residues. CDR1 is MGHRA and CDR2 is YSYEKL in the germline V gene. CDR3 in DNA: TGCGCCAGCAGCCAACTAGCGGGGGGGCGATTGTACAATGAGCAGTTCTTC. It translates to CASSQLAGGRLYNEQFF.

The gene calls are TRBV11-3 and TRBJ2-1, with a possible D match to TRBD2 (5 bases). The CDR3 has 13 residues. V was trimmed by 5 bases and J by 4 bases, leaving 9 bases between them. From germline, CDR1 is SGHNT and CDR2 YENEEA. CDR3 loop: CASSVTTYNEQFF. The CDR3 DNA is TGTGCCAGCAGCGTGACTACATACAATGAGCAGTTCTTC.

The chain is built from TRBV15 and TRBJ1-4; TRBD1 is a possible D gene (5 bases). Trimming left V 5 bases short and J 3 bases short, with 13 bases between. Looked up from germline, CDR1 is LNHNV and CDR2 is YYDKDF (reference sequence). CDR3 length equals 15 residues. This CDR3 is CATSGGSSSNEKLFF. CDR3 DNA: TGTGCCACCAGCGGGGGGAGTTCATCTAATGAAAAACTGTTTTTT.

This clone was seen just once. This sequence joins TRBV15 and TRBJ1-3; perhaps TRBD1 as D (6 bases). Trimming pared 1 base from V and 0 bases from J, leaving 13 bases between. The CDR3 sequence is 17 residues long. Per the germline V gene, CDR1 is LNHNV and CDR2 is YYDKDF (reference sequence). As DNA, the CDR3 is TGTGCCACCAGCAGAGCACCGACAGGAGCCTCTGGAAACACCATATATTTT. Residues: CATSRAPTGASGNTIYF.

In DNA, the CDR3 is TGCGCCAGCAGCCAGACTAGCGGGGGGGACAATGAGCAGTTCTTC. This gives the protein CASSQTSGGDNEQFF. This chain uses TRBV5-1 with TRBJ2-1, with 14 bases matching TRBD2. Germline CDR1 and CDR2: SGHRS and YFSETQ. The CDR3 runs 15 residues. V lost 4 bases and J lost 5; bases outside the gene matches: 2.

The chain employs TRBV18 and TRBJ2-5; TRBD2 matches 7 bases. With V trimmed by 3 bases and J by 1 base, 5 bases remained unmatched. Per the germline V gene, CDR1 is KGHSH and CDR2 is LQKENI. The CDR3 consists of 15 residues. The CDR3 DNA follows: TGTGCCAGCTCACCTTCCGGGAGGCGCCAAGAGACCCAGTACTTC. Its translation is CASSPSGRRQETQYF.

The chain couples TRBV6-5 to TRBJ2-7; D is unresolved. CDR1 is MNHEY, CDR2 SVGAGI, per germline. V was cut by 5 bases and J by 3 bases, with 11 bases left in between. The CDR3 extends over 13 amino acids. The CDR3 DNA follows: TGTGCCAGCAGTGAACTGGCAGGCTACGAGCAGTACTTC. Protein: CASSELAGYEQYF.

This rearrangement joins TRBV6-5 to TRBJ2-7, with D possibly matching TRBD1 (5 bases). Trimming pared 2 bases from V and 4 bases from J, leaving 18 bases between. The CDR3 runs to 16 residues. The V gene's germline CDR1 is MNHEY and CDR2 SVGAGI. CDR3: CASSYGAPAFGYEQYF. The DNA for the CDR3 is TGTGCCAGCAGTTACGGGGCGCCCGCCTTTGGTTACGAGCAGTACTTC.

V gene TRBV7-6 combines with J gene TRBJ2-5; D gene unclear. The CDR3 has 12 amino acids. Germline V gives CDR1 SGHVS, CDR2 FNYEAQ. V shed 1 base and J shed 4 bases, with 4 bases lying between them. The CDR3 DNA reads TGTGCCAGCAGCTTAGGGCTAGAGACCCAGTACTTC. Its protein product is CASSLGLETQYF.

This clone has just one count. J is TRBJ2-1 and V is TRBV7-2, with TRBD2 as a possible D gene (5 bases). Trimming left V 2 bases short and J 0 bases short, with 11 bases between. Germline V gives CDR1 SGHTA, CDR2 FQGNSA. There are 16 residues in the CDR3. The DNA of the CDR3 is TGTGCCAGCAGCTTAACTAGAGATCCCTCCTACAATGAGCAGTTCTTC. It encodes CASSLTRDPSYNEQFF.

The chain couples TRBV11-2 to TRBJ1-1, with 10 bases aligning to TRBD1. The CDR3 has 15 residues. Unmatched junction bases numbered 8, after V lost 6 bases and J lost 4 bases. The germline CDR1 and CDR2 sequences are SGHAT and FQNNGV. As DNA, the CDR3 is TGTGCCAGCAGTTACGACAGGACAGGGGGCACTGAAGCTTTCTTT. This encodes CASSYDRTGGTEAFF.

This rearrangement joins TRBV15 to TRBJ1-2; perhaps TRBD1 as D (6 bases). Germline V gene sequence: CDR1 LNHNV, CDR2 YYDKDF (reference sequence). Trimming pared 3 bases from V and 4 bases from J, leaving 12 bases between. This CDR3 is 14 amino acids long. The CDR3 DNA sequence: TGTGCCACCAGCAGGGCAACAGGGTTCTATGGCTACACCTTC. This gives the protein CATSRATGFYGYTF.

V is TRBV6-5 and J is TRBJ2-3; D is perhaps TRBD1 (5 bases). V lost 7 bases, J lost 0 bases, and 11 bases lay in between. The CDR3 is 14 residues long. CDR1 is MNHEY and CDR2 is SVGAGI in the germline V gene. CDR3 sequence (DNA): TGTGCCAGCAAGCAAACAGGCAGCACAGATACGCAGTATTTT. Its translation is CASKQTGSTDTQYF.